A single sample is the source of the 25 T cell receptor beta chains below, sequenced in a study of blood T cells in healthy people across ages. Then a second PCR, running about 6 to 12 cycles, was carried out with a sample-barcoded 5' primer and a J-beta primer mix. Each CDR3 protein is one row after TCRdb ran MiXCR on the 5' RACE reads. The sample shows more than 900,000 distinct CDR3 sequences, roughly 24% of them seen only once. The same sample was also studied in work on T cells of mothers and their children.

The sample was blood. These receptors were collected from a girl aged 2 to 9 in good health.

The chain links TRBV7-2 to TRBJ1-1; D perhaps matches TRBD1 (5 bases). CDR1 is SGHTA, CDR2 FQGNSA, per germline. Trimming pared 1 base from V and 0 bases from J, leaving 12 bases between. This CDR3 region has 16 residues. The CDR3 DNA reads as TGTGCCAGCAGCTTAGGAGCGGGACGGCTGAACACTGAAGCTTTCTTT. Translation gives CASSLGAGRLNTEAFF.

The rearrangement uses TRBV29-1 and TRBJ1-1, with D tentatively TRBD1 (6 bases). V was cut by 6 bases and J by 8 bases, with 16 bases left in between. There are 12 residues in the CDR3. Germline V gives CDR1 SQVTM, CDR2 ANQGSEA. The CDR3 spells CSVAGQMLEAFF. CDR3 bases: TGCAGCGTGGCCGGACAGATGTTGGAAGCTTTCTTT.

Turning to this clonotype: An end of the junction differs from the germline gene, which may be a read error. V usage is TRBV20-1 and J usage is TRBJ2-2; D may be TRBD2 (6 bases). The CDR3 runs 13 residues. Germline V gene sequence: CDR1 DFQATT, CDR2 SNEGSKA (reference sequence). The chain's CDR3 is CSASGRNTGGLFF. The CDR3 coding sequence is TGCAGTGCTAGCGGAAGGAACACCGGGGGGCTGTTTTTT.

This clonotype has more than one count but fewer than ten. The chain is built from TRBV24-1 and TRBJ2-5; D remains ambiguous. Trimming removed 6 bases at V and 5 bases at J, with 12 bases between. This CDR3 comprises 13 residues. Germline lookup yields CDR1 KGHDR and CDR2 SFDVKD. This chain's CDR3 is CATSSYPMETQYF. Here the CDR3 DNA reads TGTGCCACCAGTTCGTATCCTATGGAGACCCAGTACTTC.

This clonotype was picked up a small number of times. V and J are TRBV4-2 and TRBJ2-6, with D maybe TRBD1 (6 bases). In germline, CDR1 is LGHNA, CDR2 YNFKEQ. The CDR3 has 18 residues. V was clipped by 0 bases and J by 4 bases, with 16 bases between them. CDR3 sequence reads: CASSQDSSGEAGANVLTF. Written as DNA, the CDR3 is TGTGCCAGCAGCCAAGACTCGTCAGGGGAAGCGGGGGCCAACGTCCTGACTTTC.

The chain uses TRBV7-2 and TRBJ1-1; 9 nucleotides agree with TRBD1. The CDR3 runs to 16 residues. In germline, CDR1 is SGHTA, CDR2 FQGNSA. With 3 bases clipped from V and 3 bases from J, the junction kept 8 bases outside the gene matches. The CDR3 coding sequence is TGTGCCAGCAGCTTCCGACAGGGGGGTCGAGACACTGAAGCTTTCTTT. It specifies CASSFRQGGRDTEAFF.

The CDR3 loop is CASSLTDSSYNEQFF. CDR3 in DNA: TGCGCCAGCAGCTTGACGGACAGCTCCTACAATGAGCAGTTCTTC. The rearrangement links TRBV5-1 to TRBJ2-1; TRBD1 might be the D (6 bases). Trimming left V 1 base short and J 0 bases short, with 8 bases between. Germline V CDR1 and CDR2: SGHRS, YFSETQ. The CDR3 consists of 15 residues. Full variable domain (rest looked up from reference TRBV5-1 and TRBJ2-1): KAGVTQTPRYLIKTRGQQVTLSCSPISGHRSVSWYQQTPGQGLQFLFEYFSETQRNKGNFPGRFSGRQFSNSRSEMNVSTLELGDSALYLCASSLTDSSYNEQFFGPGTRLTVL.

V and J are TRBV6-5 and TRBJ2-5, with a possible D match to TRBD2 (5 bases). Trimming cost V 4 bases and J 3 bases, with 12 bases left between them. The CDR3 loop spans 14 amino acids. The germline V gene encodes CDR1 MNHEY and CDR2 SVGAGI. CDR3 DNA sequence: TGTGCCAGCAGTTCCCTGACGAGGGAAGAGACCCAGTACTTC. Translation: CASSSLTREETQYF.

This clonotype was seen only a few times. CDR3 bases: TGCAGTGCCCGTCGGACAGGGGCGGCACAAGAGACCCAGTACTTC. Protein: CSARRTGAAQETQYF. The V gene is TRBV20-1, the J gene TRBJ2-1; the match to TRBD1 covers 9 bases. The DNA matches TRBJ2-5 better at its end, which makes the J call doubtful. Germline CDR1 is DFQATT and CDR2 is SNEGSKA (reference sequence). The CDR3 runs 15 residues.

The chain couples TRBV7-2 to TRBJ2-5; a possible D gene is TRBD2 (6 bases). Germline V gives CDR1 SGHTA, CDR2 FQGNSA. This CDR3 has 15 residues. V was trimmed by 3 bases and J by 7 bases, leaving 18 bases between them. CDR3 coding DNA: TGTGCCAGCAGCTTTTACCGGGACTCCGAGGGGACCCAGTACTTC. Translated, it gives CASSFYRDSEGTQYF.

The chain is built from TRBV9 and TRBJ2-3; tentative D call: TRBD1 (5 bases). V gave up 0 bases and J gave up 6 bases, with 8 bases separating them. Germline V gene sequence: CDR1 SGDLS, CDR2 YYNGEE. This CDR3 has 13 residues. CDR3 bases: TGTGCCAGCAGCGTAGGGGGCCGGGATACGCAGTATTTT. Its protein is CASSVGGRDTQYF.

This clonotype was counted only a few times. The rearrangement uses TRBV5-1 and TRBJ2-3; D perhaps matches TRBD2 (5 bases). The length of the CDR3 is 13 residues. Trimming cost V 2 bases and J 6 bases, with 10 bases left between them. Germline V gene sequence: CDR1 SGHRS, CDR2 YFSETQ. The CDR3: CASSFGEGDTQYF. CDR3 in DNA: TGCGCCAGCAGCTTCGGTGAGGGCGATACGCAGTATTTT.

The V gene is TRBV27, the J gene TRBJ2-5; a possible D gene is TRBD2 (6 bases). The assigned J gene may be wrong: the sequence end matches TRBJ2-1 better. Germline CDR1 is MNHEY and CDR2 is SMNVEV (reference sequence). The CDR3 is made up of 13 amino acids. The CDR3: CASSFGGLDEQFF. CDR3 in DNA: TGTGCCAGCAGTTTCGGGGGTCTCGATGAGCAGTTCTTC.

The chain has TRBV20-1 and TRBJ2-4; possible D gene TRBD2, 6 bases. The CDR3 covers 16 residues. Trimming cost V 5 bases and J 2 bases, with 19 bases left between them. From germline, CDR1 is DFQATT and CDR2 SNEGSKA (reference sequence). The CDR3 DNA follows: TGCAGTGCTTCCTCTCCGCGGGATCTAACCAAAAACATTCAGTACTTC. Its translation is CSASSPRDLTKNIQYF.

The rearrangement joins TRBV20-1 to TRBJ2-1; D is perhaps TRBD2 (5 bases). The CDR3 spans 12 residues. The germline V gene encodes CDR1 DFQATT and CDR2 SNEGSKA (reference sequence). V lost 7 bases to trimming and J lost 4 bases, with 11 bases between them. For the CDR3, the DNA is TGCAGTGTCAGAGGGTTTTACAATGAGCAGTTCTTC. Translation: CSVRGFYNEQFF.

This clonotype was seen only a few times. The CDR3 coding sequence is TGTGCCAGCAGCTTAGCGCTCCTAGATGGTGAGACCCAGTACTTC. Translation gives CASSLALLDGETQYF. V is TRBV7-2 and J is TRBJ2-5; D not certain. This CDR3 spans 15 amino acids. Per germline, CDR1 SGHTA and CDR2 FQGNSA. Trimming left V 0 bases short and J 5 bases short, with 13 bases between.

The sample holds a few counts of this clonotype. The chain recombines TRBV10-2 with TRBJ2-5; D gene uncertain. The CDR3 contains 11 residues. V dropped 2 bases and J dropped 8 bases, with 6 bases sitting between them. CDR1 is WSHSY and CDR2 is SAAADI in the germline V gene. Here the CDR3 DNA reads TGCGCCAGCAGTGAGAGGCTTACCCAGTACTTC. Its protein product is CASSERLTQYF.

This chain connects TRBV7-2 to TRBJ2-5; no clear D. The better agreement between TRBJ2-7 and the DNA end casts doubt on the J call. The CDR3 totals 14 residues. CDR1 SGHTA and CDR2 FQGNSA come from the germline V gene. The DNA for the CDR3 is TGTGCCAGCAGCTCCGTCCTCGGTCGGTCCGAGCAGTACTTC. Translation gives CASSSVLGRSEQYF.

The chain couples TRBV14 to TRBJ2-7, with 10 bases matching TRBD1. Germline CDR1 is SGHDN and CDR2 is FVKESK. V dropped 3 bases and J dropped 4; count of bases not matched to a gene: 3. The CDR3 contains 14 residues. This CDR3 is CASSHRDRGYEQYF. The CDR3 region has the DNA TGTGCCAGCAGCCACCGGGACAGGGGTTACGAGCAGTACTTC.

The chain links TRBV7-9 to TRBJ2-7; 9 bases align to TRBD1. The V gene end was trimmed by 6 bases and the J gene end by 9 bases; junction bases not matched to a gene: 9. This CDR3 is 13 amino acids long. From germline, CDR1 is SEHNR and CDR2 FQNEAQ (reference sequence). CDR3 coding DNA: TGTGCCAGCAGTTGGACAGGGGATTCGGGGCAGTACTTC. It yields the protein CASSWTGDSGQYF. Full variable domain (rest looked up from reference TRBV7-9 and TRBJ2-7): DTGVSQNPRHKITKRGQNVTFRCDPISEHNRLYWYRQTLGQGPEFLTYFQNEAQLEKSRLLSDRFSAERPKGSFSTLEIQRTEQGDSAMYLCASSWTGDSGQYFGPGTRLTVT.

The J gene is TRBJ1-1, the V gene TRBV4-1, with TRBD1 matching over 7 bases. In germline, CDR1 is MGHRA, CDR2 YSYEKL. CDR3 length: 13 amino acids. J gave up 5 bases and V 7 bases, and 7 bases lay outside the gene matches. The CDR3 protein is CASIDREGTEAFF. DNA of the CDR3: TGCGCCAGCATAGACAGGGAGGGAACTGAAGCTTTCTTT.

The rearrangement uses TRBV27 and TRBJ1-3; D not certain. CDR1 MNHEY and CDR2 SMNVEV come from the germline V gene (reference sequence). The V and J ends lost 7 bases and 2 bases respectively, with 6 bases between them. There are 12 residues in the CDR3. The CDR3 here is CASKTPGNTIYF. CDR3 sequence (DNA): TGTGCCAGCAAGACCCCTGGAAACACCATATATTTT.

This clonotype has just a few counts. CDR3 in amino acids: CASSPPGAGVTQYF. DNA for the CDR3: TGTGCCAGCAGTCCTCCAGGGGCAGGAGTGACCCAGTACTTC. The chain links TRBV28 to TRBJ2-5; tentatively, D is TRBD1 (6 bases). The V end lost 5 bases, the J end lost 7 bases, and 17 bases lay between the germline ends. The CDR3 covers 14 residues. Germline V gene lookup returns CDR1 MDHEN and CDR2 SYDVKM.

The chain uses TRBV28 and TRBJ2-2; D not certain. The CDR3 length is 12 residues. CDR1 MDHEN and CDR2 SYDVKM come from the germline V gene. The V end was cut by 6 bases, the J end by 6 bases, with 8 bases between. The CDR3 bases are TGTGCCAGCAGGTTCAAGGCCGGGGAGCTGTTTTTT. Amino acids: CASRFKAGELFF.

The rearrangement links TRBV5-1 to TRBJ2-2; a possible D gene is TRBD2 (5 bases). This CDR3 has 15 amino acids. The V gene lost 7 bases and the J gene lost 3 bases, with 16 bases spanning the gap. The germline gives CDR1 SGHRS, CDR2 YFSETQ. The CDR3 DNA reads TGCGCCAGCCTCCCATCCGGCGGGTACACCGGGGAGCTGTTTTTT. It encodes CASLPSGGYTGELFF.